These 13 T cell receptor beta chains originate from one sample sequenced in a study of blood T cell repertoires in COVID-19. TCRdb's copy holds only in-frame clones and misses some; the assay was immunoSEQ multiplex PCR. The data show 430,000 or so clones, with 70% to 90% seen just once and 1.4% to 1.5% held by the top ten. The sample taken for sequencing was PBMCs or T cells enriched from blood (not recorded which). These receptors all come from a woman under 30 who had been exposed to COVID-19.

The CDR3 coding sequence is TGTGCCAGCAGAGGGGCCCCGGCGGGAGAAAAACTGTTTTTT. This encodes CASRGAPAGEKLFF. The V gene is TRBV2, the J gene TRBJ1-4; possible D gene TRBD1, 5 bases. Trimming shortened V by 6 bases and J by 8 bases, and 16 bases separated the two germline ends. This CDR3 comprises 14 residues. The germline V gene has CDR1 SNHLY and CDR2 FYNNEI.

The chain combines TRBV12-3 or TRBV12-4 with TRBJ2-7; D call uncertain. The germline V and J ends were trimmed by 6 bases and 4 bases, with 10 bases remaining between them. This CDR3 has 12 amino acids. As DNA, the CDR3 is TGTGCCAGCAGCCCGGTCCCTTACGAGCAGTACTTC. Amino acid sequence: CASSPVPYEQYF.

The CDR3 DNA sequence: TGTGCCAGCAGCAGAACGGAGGGGCGGACCTACGAGCAGTACTTC. This translates into CASSRTEGRTYEQYF. The chain joins TRBV7-9 to TRBJ2-7; TRBD2 is a possible D gene (6 bases). CDR1 and CDR2 (germline): SEHNR, FQNEAQ (reference sequence). CDR3 length: 15 residues. Trimming took off 5 bases at V and 2 bases at J, with 16 bases between the two ends.

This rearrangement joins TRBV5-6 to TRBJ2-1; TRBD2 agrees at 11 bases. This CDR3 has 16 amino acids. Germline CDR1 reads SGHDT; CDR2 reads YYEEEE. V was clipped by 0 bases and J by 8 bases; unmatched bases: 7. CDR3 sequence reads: CASSLAGLAVFDEQFF. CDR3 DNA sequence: TGTGCCAGCAGCTTGGCGGGACTAGCGGTTTTTGATGAGCAGTTCTTC. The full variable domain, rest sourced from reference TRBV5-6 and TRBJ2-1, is DAGVTQSPTHLIKTRGQQVTLRCSPKSGHDTVSWYQQALGQGPQFIFQYYEEEERQRGNFPDRFSGHQFPNYSSELNVNALLLGDSALYLCASSLAGLAVFDEQFFGPGTRLTVL.

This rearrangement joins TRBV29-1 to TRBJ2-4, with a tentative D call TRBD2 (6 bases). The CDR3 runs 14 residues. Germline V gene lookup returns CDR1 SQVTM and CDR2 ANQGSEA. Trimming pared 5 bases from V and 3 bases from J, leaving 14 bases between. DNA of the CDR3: TGCAGCGTTTCCACATCGCGGGGCAAAAACATTCAGTACTTC. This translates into CSVSTSRGKNIQYF.

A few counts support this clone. DNA for the CDR3: TGTGCCAGCAGTGAAGGGGTGGTAGCTTTCTTT. Its translation is CASSEGVVAFF. The chain joins TRBV28 to TRBJ1-1; perhaps TRBD1 as D (5 bases). Trimming took 5 bases from V and 10 from J, leaving 11 bases between them. In germline, CDR1 is MDHEN, CDR2 SYDVKM. The CDR3 contains 11 residues.

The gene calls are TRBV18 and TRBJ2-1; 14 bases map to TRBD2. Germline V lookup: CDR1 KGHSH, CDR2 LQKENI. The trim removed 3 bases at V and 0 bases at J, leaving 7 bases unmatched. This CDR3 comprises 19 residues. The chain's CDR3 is CASSPSGLAGASSYNEQFF. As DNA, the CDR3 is TGTGCCAGCTCACCTTCGGGACTAGCGGGAGCGAGCTCCTACAATGAGCAGTTCTTC.

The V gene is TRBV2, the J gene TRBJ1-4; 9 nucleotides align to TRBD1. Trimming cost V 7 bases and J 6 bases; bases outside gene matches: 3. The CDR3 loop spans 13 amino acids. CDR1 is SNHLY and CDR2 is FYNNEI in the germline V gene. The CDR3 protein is CASTRTGDEKLFF. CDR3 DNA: TGTGCCAGCACACGGACAGGGGATGAAAAACTGTTTTTT.

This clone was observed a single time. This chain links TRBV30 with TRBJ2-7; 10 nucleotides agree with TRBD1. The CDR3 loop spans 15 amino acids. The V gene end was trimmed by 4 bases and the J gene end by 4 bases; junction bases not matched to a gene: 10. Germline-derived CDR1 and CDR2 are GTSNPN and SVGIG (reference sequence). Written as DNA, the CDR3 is TGTGCCTGGATCCCAGGGACAGGGGCTACTTACGAGCAGTACTTC. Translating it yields CAWIPGTGATYEQYF. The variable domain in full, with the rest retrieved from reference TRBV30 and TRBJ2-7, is SQTIHQWPATLVQPVGSPLSLECTVEGTSNPNLYWYRQAAGRGLQLLFYSVGIGQISSEVPQNLSASRPQDRQFILSSKKLLLSDSGFYLCAWIPGTGATYEQYFGPGTRLTVT.

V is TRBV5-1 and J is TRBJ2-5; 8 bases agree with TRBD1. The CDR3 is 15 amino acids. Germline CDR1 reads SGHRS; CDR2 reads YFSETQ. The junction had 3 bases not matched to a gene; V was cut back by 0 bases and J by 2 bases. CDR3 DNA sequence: TGCGCCAGCAGCTTGGGACAGGGGATACAAGAGACCCAGTACTTC. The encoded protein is CASSLGQGIQETQYF.

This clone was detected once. The CDR3 DNA follows: TGTGCCAGCTCACCGGAGGGGCTAGGCAATCAGCCCCAGCATTTT. The encoded protein is CASSPEGLGNQPQHF. The gene calls are TRBV18 and TRBJ1-5; D possibly corresponds to TRBD1 (5 bases). V was clipped by 3 bases and J by 2 bases, with 11 bases between them. The CDR3 extends over 15 amino acids. The germline V gene has CDR1 KGHSH and CDR2 LQKENI.

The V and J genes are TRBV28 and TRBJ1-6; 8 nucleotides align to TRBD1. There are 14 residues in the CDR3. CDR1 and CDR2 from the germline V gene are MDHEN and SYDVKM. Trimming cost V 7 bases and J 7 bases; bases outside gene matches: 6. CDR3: CASTPDRVNSPLHF. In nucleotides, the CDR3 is TGTGCCAGCACCCCGGACAGGGTAAATTCACCCCTCCACTTT.

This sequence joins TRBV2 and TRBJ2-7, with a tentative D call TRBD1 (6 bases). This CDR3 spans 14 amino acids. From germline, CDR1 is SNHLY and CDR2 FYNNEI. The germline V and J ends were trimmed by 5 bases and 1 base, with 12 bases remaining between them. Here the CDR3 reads CASSSNRVSYEQYF. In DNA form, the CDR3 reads TGTGCCAGCAGTTCTAACAGGGTTTCCTACGAGCAGTACTTC.